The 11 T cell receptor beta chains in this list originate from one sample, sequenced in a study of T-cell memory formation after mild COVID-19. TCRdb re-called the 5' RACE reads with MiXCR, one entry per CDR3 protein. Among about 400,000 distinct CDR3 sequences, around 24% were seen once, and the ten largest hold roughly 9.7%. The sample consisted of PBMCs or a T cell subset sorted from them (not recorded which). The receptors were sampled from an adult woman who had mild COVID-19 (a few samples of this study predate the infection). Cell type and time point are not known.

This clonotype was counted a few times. CDR3 in DNA: TGTGCCAGCAGCTCCCCGGACAGGGGGAATCATGGCTACACCTTC. This translates into CASSSPDRGNHGYTF. The chain joins TRBV7-9 to TRBJ1-2; 10 nucleotides agree with TRBD1. CDR1 SEHNR and CDR2 FQNEAQ come from the germline V gene (reference sequence). With V trimmed by 4 bases and J by 6 bases, 8 bases remained unmatched. This CDR3 has 15 residues.

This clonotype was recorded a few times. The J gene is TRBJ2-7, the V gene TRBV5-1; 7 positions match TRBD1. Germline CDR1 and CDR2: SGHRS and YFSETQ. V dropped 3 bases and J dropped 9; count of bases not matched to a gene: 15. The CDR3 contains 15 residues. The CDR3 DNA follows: TGCGCCAGCAGCTACAACCCGGGACAGCCCTTAGGGCAGTACTTC. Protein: CASSYNPGQPLGQYF.

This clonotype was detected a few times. The CDR3 bases are TGCAGTGCTAGAGGGGCCCAAGGAGGGTCAGCTTTCTTT. Translation gives CSARGAQGGSAFF. The chain employs TRBV20-1 and TRBJ1-1; D is undetermined. This CDR3 is 13 amino acids long. The V end was cut by 1 base, the J end by 10 bases, with 16 bases between. Germline V gives CDR1 DFQATT, CDR2 SNEGSKA (reference sequence).

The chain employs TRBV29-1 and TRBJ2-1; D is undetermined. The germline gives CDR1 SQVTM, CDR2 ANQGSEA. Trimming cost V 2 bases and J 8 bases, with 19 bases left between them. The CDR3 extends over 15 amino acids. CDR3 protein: CSVESSLYVGDEQFF. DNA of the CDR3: TGCAGCGTTGAAAGCAGCCTCTACGTTGGGGATGAGCAGTTCTTC.

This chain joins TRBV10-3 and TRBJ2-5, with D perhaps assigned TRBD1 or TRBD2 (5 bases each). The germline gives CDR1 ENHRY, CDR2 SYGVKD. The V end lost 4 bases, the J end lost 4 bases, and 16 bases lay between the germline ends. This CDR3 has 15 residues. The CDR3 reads CAISGFGRAGETQYF. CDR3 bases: TGTGCCATCAGTGGCTTCGGCAGGGCGGGAGAGACCCAGTACTTC.

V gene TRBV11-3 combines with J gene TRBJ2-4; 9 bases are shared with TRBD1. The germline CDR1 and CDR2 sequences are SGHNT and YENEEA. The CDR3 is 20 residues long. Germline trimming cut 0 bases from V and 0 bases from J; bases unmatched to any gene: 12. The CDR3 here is CASSLDRGQGDSLAKNIQYF. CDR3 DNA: TGTGCCAGCAGCTTAGATAGGGGACAGGGCGACAGCCTAGCCAAAAACATTCAGTACTTC.

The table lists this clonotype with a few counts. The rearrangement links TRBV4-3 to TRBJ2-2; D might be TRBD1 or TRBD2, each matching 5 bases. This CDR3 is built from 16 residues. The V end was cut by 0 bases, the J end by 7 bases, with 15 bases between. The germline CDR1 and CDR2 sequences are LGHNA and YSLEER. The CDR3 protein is CASSQDPGQGLGELFF. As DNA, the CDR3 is TGCGCCAGCAGCCAAGATCCGGGGCAGGGCCTCGGGGAGCTGTTTTTT.

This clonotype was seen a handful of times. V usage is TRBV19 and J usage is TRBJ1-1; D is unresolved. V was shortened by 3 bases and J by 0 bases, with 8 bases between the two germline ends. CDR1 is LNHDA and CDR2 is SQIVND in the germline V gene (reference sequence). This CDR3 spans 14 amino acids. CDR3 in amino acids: CASSIVGMNTEAFF. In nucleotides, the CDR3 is TGTGCCAGTAGTATCGTGGGTATGAACACTGAAGCTTTCTTT.

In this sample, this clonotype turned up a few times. CDR3 sequence reads: CASSSVRDRGGDTQYF. The CDR3 DNA follows: TGTGCCAGCAGCTCAGTCCGGGACAGGGGAGGAGATACGCAGTATTTT. The genes are TRBV7-6 and TRBJ2-3, with TRBD1 identical over 10 bases. J lost 5 bases, V lost 4 bases, and 9 bases had no gene match. The CDR3 is made up of 16 amino acids. Germline V CDR1 and CDR2: SGHVS, FNYEAQ. Supplemented by reference TRBV7-6 and TRBJ2-3, the full variable domain reads GAGVSQSPRYKVTKRGQDVALRCDPISGHVSLYWYRQALGQGPEFLTYFNYEAQQDKSGLPNDRFSAERPEGSISTLTIQRTEQRDSAMYRCASSSVRDRGGDTQYFGPGTRLTVL.

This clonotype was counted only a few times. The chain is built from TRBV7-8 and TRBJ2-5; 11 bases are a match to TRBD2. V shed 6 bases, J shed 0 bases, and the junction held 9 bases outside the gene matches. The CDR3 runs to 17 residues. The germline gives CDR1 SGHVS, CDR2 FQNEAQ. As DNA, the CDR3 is TGTGCCAGCAGTCCCGGAACTAGCGGGGGCAACCAAGAGACCCAGTACTTC. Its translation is CASSPGTSGGNQETQYF.

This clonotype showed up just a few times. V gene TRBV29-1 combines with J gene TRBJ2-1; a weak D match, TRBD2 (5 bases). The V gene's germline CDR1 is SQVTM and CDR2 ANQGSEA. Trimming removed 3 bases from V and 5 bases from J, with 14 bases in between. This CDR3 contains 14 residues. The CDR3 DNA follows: TGCAGCGTTGATCTAGCTTTGTTTAACAATGAGCAGTTCTTC. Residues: CSVDLALFNNEQFF.